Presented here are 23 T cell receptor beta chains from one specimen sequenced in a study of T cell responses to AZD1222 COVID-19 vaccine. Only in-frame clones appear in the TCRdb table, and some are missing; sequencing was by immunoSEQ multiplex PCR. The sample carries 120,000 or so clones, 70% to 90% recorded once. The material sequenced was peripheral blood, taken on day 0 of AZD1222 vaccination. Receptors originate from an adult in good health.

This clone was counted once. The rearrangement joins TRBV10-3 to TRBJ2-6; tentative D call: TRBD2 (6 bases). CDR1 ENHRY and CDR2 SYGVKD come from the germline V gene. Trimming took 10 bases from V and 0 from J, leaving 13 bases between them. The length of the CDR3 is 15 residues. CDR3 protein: CATEEGSSGANVLTF. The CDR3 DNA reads TGTGCCACGGAGGAGGGGAGCTCTGGGGCCAACGTCCTGACTTTC.

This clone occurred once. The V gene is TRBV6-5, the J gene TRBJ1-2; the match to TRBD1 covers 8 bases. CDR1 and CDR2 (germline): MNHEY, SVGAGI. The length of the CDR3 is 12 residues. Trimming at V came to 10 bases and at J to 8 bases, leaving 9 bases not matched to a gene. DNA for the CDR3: TGTGCCATCGGGGACAGGAATAAGGGCTACACCTTC. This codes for CAIGDRNKGYTF.

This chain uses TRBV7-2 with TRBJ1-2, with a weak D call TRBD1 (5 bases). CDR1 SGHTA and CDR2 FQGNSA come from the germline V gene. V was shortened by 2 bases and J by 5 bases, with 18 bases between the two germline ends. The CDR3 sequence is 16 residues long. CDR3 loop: CASSLMAGTGGYGYTF. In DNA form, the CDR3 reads TGTGCCAGCAGCTTAATGGCCGGGACTGGGGGGTATGGCTACACCTTC.

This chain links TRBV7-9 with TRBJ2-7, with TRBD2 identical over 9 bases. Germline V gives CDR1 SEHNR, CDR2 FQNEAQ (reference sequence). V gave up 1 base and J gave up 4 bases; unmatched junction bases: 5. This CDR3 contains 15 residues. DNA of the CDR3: TGTGCCAGCAGCTTAGTTGTTAGCGGGAGTTACGAGCAGTACTTC. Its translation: CASSLVVSGSYEQYF.

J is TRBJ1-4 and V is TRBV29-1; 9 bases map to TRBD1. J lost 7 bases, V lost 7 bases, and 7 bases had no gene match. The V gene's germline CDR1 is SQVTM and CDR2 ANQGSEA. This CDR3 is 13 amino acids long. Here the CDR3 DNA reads TGCAGCGCCATTACAGGGGGCGGTGAAAAACTGTTTTTT. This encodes CSAITGGGEKLFF.

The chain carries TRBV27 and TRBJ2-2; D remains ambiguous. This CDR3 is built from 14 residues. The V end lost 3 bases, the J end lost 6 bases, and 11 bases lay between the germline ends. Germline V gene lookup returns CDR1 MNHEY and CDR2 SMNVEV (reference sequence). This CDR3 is CASSFPQFPGELFF. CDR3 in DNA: TGTGCCAGCAGTTTCCCTCAGTTCCCCGGGGAGCTGTTTTTT.

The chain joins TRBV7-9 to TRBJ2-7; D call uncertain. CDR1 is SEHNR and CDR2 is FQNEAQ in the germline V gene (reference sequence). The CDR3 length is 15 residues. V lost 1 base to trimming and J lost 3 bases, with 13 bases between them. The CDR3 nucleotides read TGTGCCAGCAGCTTAGGAGCTGCAGATCTCTACGAGCAGTACTTC. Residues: CASSLGAADLYEQYF.

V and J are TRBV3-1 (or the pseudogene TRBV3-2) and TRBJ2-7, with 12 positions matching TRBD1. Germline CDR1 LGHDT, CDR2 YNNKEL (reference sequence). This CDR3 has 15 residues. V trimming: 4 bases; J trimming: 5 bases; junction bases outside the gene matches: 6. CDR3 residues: CASSRPGQGAHEQYF. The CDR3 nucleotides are TGTGCCAGCAGCCGCCCGGGACAGGGGGCCCACGAGCAGTACTTC.

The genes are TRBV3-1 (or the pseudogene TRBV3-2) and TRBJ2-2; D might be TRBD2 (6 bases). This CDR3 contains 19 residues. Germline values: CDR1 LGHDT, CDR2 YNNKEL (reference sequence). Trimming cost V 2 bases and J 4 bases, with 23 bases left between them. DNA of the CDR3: TGTGCCAGCAGCCAAAAGAGTAGGAACGCGGGACGGGGCACCGGGGAGCTGTTTTTT. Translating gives CASSQKSRNAGRGTGELFF.

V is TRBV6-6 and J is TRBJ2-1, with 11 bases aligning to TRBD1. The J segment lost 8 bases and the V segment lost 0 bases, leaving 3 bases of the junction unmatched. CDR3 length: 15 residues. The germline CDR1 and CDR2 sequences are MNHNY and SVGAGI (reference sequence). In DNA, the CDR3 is TGTGCCAGCAGTTACTCCCGGGACAGGGGGGATGAGCAGTTCTTC. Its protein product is CASSYSRDRGDEQFF.

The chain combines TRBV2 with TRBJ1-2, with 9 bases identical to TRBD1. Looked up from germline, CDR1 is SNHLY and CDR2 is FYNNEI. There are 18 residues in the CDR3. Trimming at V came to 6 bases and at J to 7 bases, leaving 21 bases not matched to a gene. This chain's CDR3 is CASSQEGTGYGGKRGYTF. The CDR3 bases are TGTGCCAGCAGCCAAGAGGGGACAGGGTACGGGGGTAAACGTGGCTACACCTTC.

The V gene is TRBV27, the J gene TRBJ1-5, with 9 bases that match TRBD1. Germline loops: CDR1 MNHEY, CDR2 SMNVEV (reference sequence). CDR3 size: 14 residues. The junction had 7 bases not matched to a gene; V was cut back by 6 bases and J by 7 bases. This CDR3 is CASRNGTGRQPQHF. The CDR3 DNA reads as TGTGCCAGCAGGAACGGGACAGGGAGGCAGCCCCAGCATTTT.

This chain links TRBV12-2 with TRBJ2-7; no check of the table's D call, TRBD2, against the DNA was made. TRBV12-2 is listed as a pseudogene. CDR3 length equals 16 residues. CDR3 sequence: CASRPTLAGGPNEQYF. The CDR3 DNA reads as TGTGCAAGTCGCCCCACACTAGCGGGAGGGCCGAACGAGCAGTACTTC.

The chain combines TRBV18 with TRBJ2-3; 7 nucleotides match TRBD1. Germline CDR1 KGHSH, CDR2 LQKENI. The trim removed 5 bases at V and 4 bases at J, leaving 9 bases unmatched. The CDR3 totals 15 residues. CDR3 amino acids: CASSTLRQGADTQYF. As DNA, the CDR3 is TGTGCCAGCTCAACTCTCAGACAGGGCGCAGATACGCAGTATTTT.

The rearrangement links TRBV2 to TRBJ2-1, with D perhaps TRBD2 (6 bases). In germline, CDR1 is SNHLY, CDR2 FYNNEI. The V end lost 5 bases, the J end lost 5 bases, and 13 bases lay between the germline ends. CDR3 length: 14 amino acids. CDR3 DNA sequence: TGTGCCAGCAGTAGCCGGGACTGGGACAATGAGCAGTTCTTC. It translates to CASSSRDWDNEQFF.

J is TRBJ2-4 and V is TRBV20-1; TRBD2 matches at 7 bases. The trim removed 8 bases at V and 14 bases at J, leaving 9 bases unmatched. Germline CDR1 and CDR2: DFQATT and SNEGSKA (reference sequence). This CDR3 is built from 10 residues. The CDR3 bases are TGCAGTACTGGGAGGGCCCCTAAGTACTTC. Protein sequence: CSTGRAPKYF.

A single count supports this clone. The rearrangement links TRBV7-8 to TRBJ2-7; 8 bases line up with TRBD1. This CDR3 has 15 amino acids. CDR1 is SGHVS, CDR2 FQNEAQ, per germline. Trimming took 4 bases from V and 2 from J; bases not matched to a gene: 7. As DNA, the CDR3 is TGTGCCAGCAGCTCCGTCCAGGGGGCAACCTACGAGCAGTACTTC. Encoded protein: CASSSVQGATYEQYF.

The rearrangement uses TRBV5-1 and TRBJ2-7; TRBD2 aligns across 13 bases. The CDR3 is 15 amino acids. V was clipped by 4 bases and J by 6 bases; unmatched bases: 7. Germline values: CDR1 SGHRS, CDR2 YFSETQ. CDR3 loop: CASSRTSGSIGEQYF. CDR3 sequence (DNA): TGCGCCAGCAGCCGGACTAGCGGGAGTATTGGCGAGCAGTACTTC.

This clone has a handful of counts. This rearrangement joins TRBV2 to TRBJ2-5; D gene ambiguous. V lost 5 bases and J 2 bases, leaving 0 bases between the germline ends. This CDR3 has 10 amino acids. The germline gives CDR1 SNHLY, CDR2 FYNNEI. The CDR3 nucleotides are TGTGCCAGCAGTCAAGAGACCCAGTACTTC. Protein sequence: CASSQETQYF. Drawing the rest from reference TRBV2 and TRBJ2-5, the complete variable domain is EPEVTQTPSHQVTQMGQEVILRCVPISNHLYFYWYRQILGQKVEFLVSFYNNEISEKSEIFDDQFSVERPDGSNFTLKIRSTKLEDSAMYFCASSQETQYFGPGTRLLVL.

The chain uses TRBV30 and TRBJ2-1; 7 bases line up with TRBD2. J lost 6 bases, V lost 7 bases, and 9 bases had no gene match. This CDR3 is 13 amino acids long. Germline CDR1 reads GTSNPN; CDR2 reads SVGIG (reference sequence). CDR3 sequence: CALGEGHGNEQFF. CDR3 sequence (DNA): TGTGCCTTAGGGGAGGGGCATGGCAATGAGCAGTTCTTC.

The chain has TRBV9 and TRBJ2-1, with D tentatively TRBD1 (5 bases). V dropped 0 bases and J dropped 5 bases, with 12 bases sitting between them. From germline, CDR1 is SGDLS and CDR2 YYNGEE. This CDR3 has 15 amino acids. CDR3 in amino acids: CASSVDIGHNNEQFF. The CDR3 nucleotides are TGTGCCAGCAGCGTAGATATCGGACACAACAATGAGCAGTTCTTC.

The CDR3 is CASSLTSGLSTQYF. In nucleotides, the CDR3 is TGTGCCAGCAGCTTAACTTCGGGACTATCAACCCAGTACTTC. The chain couples TRBV7-3 to TRBJ2-5; TRBD2 agrees at 7 bases. CDR3 length equals 14 residues. The germline V gene has CDR1 SGHTA and CDR2 FQGTGA. The V gene end was trimmed by 0 bases and the J gene end by 8 bases; junction bases not matched to a gene: 6.

The CDR3 loop reads CSVRTSGSDTQYF. The CDR3 DNA is TGCAGCGTTCGGACTAGCGGGAGTGATACGCAGTATTTT. This sequence joins TRBV29-1 and TRBJ2-3, with 13 bases fitting TRBD2. Losses at the gene ends were 5 bases for V and 6 bases for J; bases not matched to a gene: 2. The CDR3 runs 13 residues. Per germline, CDR1 SQVTM and CDR2 ANQGSEA.